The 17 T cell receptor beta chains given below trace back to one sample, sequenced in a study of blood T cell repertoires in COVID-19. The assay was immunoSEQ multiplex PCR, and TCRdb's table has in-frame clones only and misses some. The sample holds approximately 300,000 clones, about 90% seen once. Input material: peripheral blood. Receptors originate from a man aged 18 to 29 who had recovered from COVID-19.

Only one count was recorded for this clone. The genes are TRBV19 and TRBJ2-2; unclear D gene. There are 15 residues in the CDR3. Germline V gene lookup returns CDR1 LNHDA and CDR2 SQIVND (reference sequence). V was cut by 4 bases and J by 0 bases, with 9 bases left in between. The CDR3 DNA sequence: TGTGCCAGTAGTAAACAGTCCCCGAACACCGGGGAGCTGTTTTTT. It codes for CASSKQSPNTGELFF.

The CDR3 here is CASSPLREATEAFF. Written as DNA, the CDR3 is TGTGCCAGCAGTCCTCTCAGGGAAGCAACTGAAGCTTTCTTT. This chain joins TRBV11-2 and TRBJ1-1; a weak D match, TRBD1 (5 bases). Germline V CDR1 and CDR2: SGHAT, FQNNGV. The V and J ends lost 6 bases and 5 bases respectively, with 16 bases between them. The CDR3 has 14 amino acids.

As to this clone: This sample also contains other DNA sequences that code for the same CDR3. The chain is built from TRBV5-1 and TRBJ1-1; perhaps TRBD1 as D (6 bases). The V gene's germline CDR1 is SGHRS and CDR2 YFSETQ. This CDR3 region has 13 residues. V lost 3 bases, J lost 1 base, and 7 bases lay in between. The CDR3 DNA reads TGCGCCAGCAGCTCGGGACAGAACACTGAAGCTTTCTTT. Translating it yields CASSSGQNTEAFF.

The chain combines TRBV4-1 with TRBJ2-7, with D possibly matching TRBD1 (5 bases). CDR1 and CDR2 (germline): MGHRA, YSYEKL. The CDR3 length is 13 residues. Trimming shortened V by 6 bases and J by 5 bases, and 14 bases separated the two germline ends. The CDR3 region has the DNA TGCGCCAGCAGGGGGCAGGGTGTCCACGAGCAGTACTTC. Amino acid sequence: CASRGQGVHEQYF.

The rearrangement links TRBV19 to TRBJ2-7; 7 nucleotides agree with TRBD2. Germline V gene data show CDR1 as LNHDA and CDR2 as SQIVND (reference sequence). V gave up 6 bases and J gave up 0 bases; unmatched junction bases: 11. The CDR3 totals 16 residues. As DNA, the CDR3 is TGTGCCAGTAGGCAAGGAGGCGGGAGCCCCTCCTACGAGCAGTACTTC. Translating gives CASRQGGGSPSYEQYF.

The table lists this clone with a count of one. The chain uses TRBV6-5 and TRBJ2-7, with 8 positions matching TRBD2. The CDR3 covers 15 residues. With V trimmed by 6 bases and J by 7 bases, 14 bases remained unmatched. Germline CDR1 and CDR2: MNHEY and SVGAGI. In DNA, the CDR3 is TGTGCCAGCAGAACCGCAGCGGGAGCCCCGGGGGAGCAGTACTTC. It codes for CASRTAAGAPGEQYF.

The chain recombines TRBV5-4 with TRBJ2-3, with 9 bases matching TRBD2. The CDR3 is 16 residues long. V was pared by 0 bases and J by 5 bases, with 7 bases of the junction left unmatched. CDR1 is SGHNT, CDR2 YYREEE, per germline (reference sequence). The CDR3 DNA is TGTGCCAGCAGCTTGGCGTCACTAGCGGGCGGAGATACGCAGTATTTT. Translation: CASSLASLAGGDTQYF.

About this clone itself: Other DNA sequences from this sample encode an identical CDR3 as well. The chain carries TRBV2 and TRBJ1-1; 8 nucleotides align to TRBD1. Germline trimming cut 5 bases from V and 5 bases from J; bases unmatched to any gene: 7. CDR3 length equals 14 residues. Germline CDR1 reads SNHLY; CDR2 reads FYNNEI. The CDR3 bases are TGTGCCAGCAGTACGGACAGGGAAGTTACTGAAGCTTTCTTT. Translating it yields CASSTDREVTEAFF.

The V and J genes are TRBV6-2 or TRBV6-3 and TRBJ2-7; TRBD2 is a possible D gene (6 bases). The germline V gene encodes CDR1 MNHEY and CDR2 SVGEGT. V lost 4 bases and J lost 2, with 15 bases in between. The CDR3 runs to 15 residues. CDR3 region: CASSSGGLFTYEQYF. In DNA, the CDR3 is TGTGCCAGCAGTTCCGGGGGACTGTTCACCTACGAGCAGTACTTC.

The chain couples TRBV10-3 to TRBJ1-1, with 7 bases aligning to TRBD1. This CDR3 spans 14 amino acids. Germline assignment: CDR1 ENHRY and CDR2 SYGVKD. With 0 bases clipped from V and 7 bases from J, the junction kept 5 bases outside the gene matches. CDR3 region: CAISESQGIFEAFF. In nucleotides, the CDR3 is TGTGCCATCAGTGAGTCACAGGGGATTTTTGAAGCTTTCTTT.

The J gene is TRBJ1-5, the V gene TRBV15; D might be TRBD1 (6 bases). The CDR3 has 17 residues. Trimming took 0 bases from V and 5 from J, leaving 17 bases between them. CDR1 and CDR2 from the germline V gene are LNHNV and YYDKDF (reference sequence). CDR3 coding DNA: TGTGCCACCAGCAGAGAACATTCGGGGGAGGGGGATCAGCCCCAGCATTTT. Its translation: CATSREHSGEGDQPQHF.

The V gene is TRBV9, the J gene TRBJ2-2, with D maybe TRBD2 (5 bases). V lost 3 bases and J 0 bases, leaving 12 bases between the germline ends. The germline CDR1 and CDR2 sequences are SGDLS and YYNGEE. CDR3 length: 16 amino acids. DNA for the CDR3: TGTGCCAGCAGCGCCCGAGGGCAGACGAACACCGGGGAGCTGTTTTTT. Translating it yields CASSARGQTNTGELFF.

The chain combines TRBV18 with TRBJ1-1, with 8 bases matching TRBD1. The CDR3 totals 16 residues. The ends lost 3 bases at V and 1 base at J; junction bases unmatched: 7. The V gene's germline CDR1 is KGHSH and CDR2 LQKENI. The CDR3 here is CASSPYWTGKNTEAFF. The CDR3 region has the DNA TGTGCCAGCTCACCCTACTGGACAGGGAAGAACACTGAAGCTTTCTTT. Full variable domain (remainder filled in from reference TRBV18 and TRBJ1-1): NAGVMQNPRHLVRRRGQEARLRCSPMKGHSHVYWYRQLPEEGLKFMVYLQKENIIDESGMPKERFSAEFPKEGPSILRIQQVVRGDSAAYFCASSPYWTGKNTEAFFGQGTRLTVV.

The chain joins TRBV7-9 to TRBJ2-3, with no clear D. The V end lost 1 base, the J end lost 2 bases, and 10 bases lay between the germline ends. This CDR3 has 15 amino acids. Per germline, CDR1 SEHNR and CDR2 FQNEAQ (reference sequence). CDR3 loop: CASSLGGHITDTQYF. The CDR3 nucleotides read TGTGCCAGCAGCTTAGGTGGGCACATCACAGATACGCAGTATTTT.

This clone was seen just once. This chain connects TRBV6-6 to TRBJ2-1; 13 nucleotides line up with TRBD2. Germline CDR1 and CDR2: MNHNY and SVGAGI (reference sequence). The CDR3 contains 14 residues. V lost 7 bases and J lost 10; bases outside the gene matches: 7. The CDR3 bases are TGTGCCAGCACTCTCGGGACTAGCGGGGTCGAGCAGTTCTTC. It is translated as CASTLGTSGVEQFF.

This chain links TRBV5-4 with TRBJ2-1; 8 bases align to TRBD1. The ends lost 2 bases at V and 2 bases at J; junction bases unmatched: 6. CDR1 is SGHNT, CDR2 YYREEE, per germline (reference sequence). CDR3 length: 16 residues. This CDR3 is CASSFGAGGPYNEQFF. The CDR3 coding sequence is TGTGCCAGCAGCTTTGGGGCAGGGGGCCCCTACAATGAGCAGTTCTTC.

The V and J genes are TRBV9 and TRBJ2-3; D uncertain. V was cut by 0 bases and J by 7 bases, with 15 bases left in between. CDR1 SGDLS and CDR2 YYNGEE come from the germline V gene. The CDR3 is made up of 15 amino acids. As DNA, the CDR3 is TGTGCCAGCAGCGTAGCCCCGGAGTTGAGCAATACGCAGTATTTT. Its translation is CASSVAPELSNTQYF.